This record covers a single TCR beta chain. The target antigen is unknown. The data were produced by immunoSEQ multiplex PCR, yet TCRdb's version contains in-frame clones alone and is incomplete. The sample lists tens of thousands of clones; nearly 90% were seen once. The entry originates in a study of OX40 agonist ivuxolimab in advanced cancers. As for the study in general: Dose-escalation patients were diagnosed with hepatocellular carcinoma, melanoma, renal cell cancer or head and neck cancer. Study-wide results and caveats: CD4+ and CD8+ blood T cells expanded clonally by week 6 at 0.1 to 3.0 mg/kg. Low clonal expansion, among the lowest seen, marked partial responders at 0.1-3.0 mg/kg. More expanded clones were found, on average, in CD8+ than in CD4+ T cells.

V was pared by 2 bases and J by 6 bases, with 12 bases of the junction left unmatched. There are 17 residues in the CDR3. Germline V gene lookup returns CDR1 GTSNPN and CDR2 SVGIG (reference sequence). The chain uses TRBV30 and TRBJ2-7; 14 nucleotides agree with TRBD2. The specimen was CD4+ or CD8+ T cells sorted from blood, collected in a trial of the OX40 agonist ivuxolimab. The sequence was collected from an adult with an advanced solid tumor such as melanoma, head and neck, liver or kidney cancer. This CDR3 is CAWSRTSGRLLRSEQYF. In DNA, the CDR3 is TGTGCCTGGAGTAGGACTAGCGGGAGGCTTCTTAGGTCCGAGCAGTACTTC.